These 19 T cell receptor beta chains came from one sample sequenced in a study of cytomegalovirus exposure and HLA in healthy donors. Researchers ran the PCR with 60 Vbeta and 13 Jbeta primers. Sequencing was performed with immunoSEQ multiplex PCR; in TCRdb, only in-frame clones are kept and a portion is missing. This table holds about 190,000 clones, 84% found once. The sequenced sample was PBMCs. The receptors originated from a boy younger than 18 in good health and CMV-seronegative.

V and J are TRBV6-1 and TRBJ2-7; 14 bases match TRBD2. Trimming took 4 bases from V and 4 from J; bases not matched to a gene: 6. Germline CDR1 MNHNS, CDR2 SASEGT. This CDR3 region has 16 residues. The CDR3 here is CASSGGTSGSWYEQYF. CDR3 DNA: TGTGCCAGCAGTGGGGGGACTAGCGGGAGCTGGTACGAGCAGTACTTC.

The chain has TRBV15 and TRBJ1-5; tentatively, D is TRBD1 (6 bases). There are 14 residues in the CDR3. Trimming pared 2 bases from V and 7 bases from J, leaving 12 bases between. Germline CDR1 is LNHNV and CDR2 is YYDKDF (reference sequence). CDR3 nucleotide sequence: TGTGCCACCAGCAGAACAGGGACATACCAGCCCCAGCATTTT. Translating gives CATSRTGTYQPQHF.

The chain joins TRBV30 to TRBJ1-2; 8 nucleotides line up with TRBD1. This CDR3 region has 13 residues. V shed 2 bases, J shed 4 bases, and the junction held 3 bases outside the gene matches. CDR1 GTSNPN and CDR2 SVGIG come from the germline V gene (reference sequence). CDR3 sequence (DNA): TGTGCCTGGAGTCCCGGGACAGGCTATGGCTACACCTTC. Amino acid sequence: CAWSPGTGYGYTF. The full variable domain, rest sourced from reference TRBV30 and TRBJ1-2, is SQTIHQWPATLVQPVGSPLSLECTVEGTSNPNLYWYRQAAGRGLQLLFYSVGIGQISSEVPQNLSASRPQDRQFILSSKKLLLSDSGFYLCAWSPGTGYGYTFGSGTRLTVV.

The rearrangement joins TRBV7-3 to TRBJ2-1, with D tentatively TRBD1 (6 bases). Trimming took off 4 bases at V and 4 bases at J, with 8 bases between the two ends. The CDR3 runs to 13 residues. Germline lookup yields CDR1 SGHTA and CDR2 FQGTGA. The CDR3, as DNA: TGTGCCAGCAGCTCTACAGGGTACAATGAGCAGTTCTTC. Protein sequence: CASSSTGYNEQFF.

This rearrangement joins TRBV6-5 to TRBJ2-3; TRBD1 aligns across 7 bases. The CDR3 has 14 residues. The J segment lost 5 bases and the V segment lost 5 bases, leaving 7 bases of the junction unmatched. Germline V gene data show CDR1 as MNHEY and CDR2 as SVGAGI. CDR3 nucleotide sequence: TGTGCCAGCAGTCTCCGGGACAGCGGAGATACGCAGTATTTT. It codes for CASSLRDSGDTQYF.

Concerning this clone: Other DNA sequences from this sample encode an identical CDR3 as well. This chain links TRBV7-9 with TRBJ1-1; D unresolved. Deletions cut 1 base from V and 0 bases from J, with 6 bases between. The germline gives CDR1 SEHNR, CDR2 FQNEAQ (reference sequence). The CDR3 covers 14 residues. CDR3 coding DNA: TGTGCCAGCAGCTTAGGGCAGTTGAACACTGAAGCTTTCTTT. Its protein is CASSLGQLNTEAFF.

The chain uses TRBV28 and TRBJ1-5; possible D gene TRBD1, 5 bases. The germline V gene has CDR1 MDHEN and CDR2 SYDVKM. The CDR3 is 17 amino acids. Deletions cut 4 bases from V and 1 base from J, with 17 bases between. DNA of the CDR3: TGTGCCAGCAGTTATACGGGGGTGTTTGAAAGCAATCAGCCCCAGCATTTT. Translated: CASSYTGVFESNQPQHF.

V gene TRBV5-4 combines with J gene TRBJ2-3; possibly TRBD1 for D (6 bases). V dropped 5 bases and J dropped 0 bases, with 16 bases sitting between them. Germline CDR1 and CDR2: SGHNT and YYREEE (reference sequence). The CDR3 has 16 amino acids. The CDR3 sequence: CASRKTGTSSTDTQYF. As DNA, the CDR3 is TGTGCCAGCAGAAAAACCGGGACAAGTAGCACAGATACGCAGTATTTT.

This sequence joins TRBV4-3 and TRBJ2-1; 12 bases are shared with TRBD2. In germline, CDR1 is LGHNA, CDR2 YSLEER. J lost 6 bases, V lost 2 bases, and 2 bases had no gene match. The CDR3 length is 15 residues. The CDR3 sequence: CASSQTSGGPNEQFF. The CDR3 DNA is TGCGCCAGCAGCCAAACTAGCGGGGGGCCCAATGAGCAGTTCTTC.

This rearrangement joins TRBV30 to TRBJ1-6; unclear D gene. The germline gives CDR1 GTSNPN, CDR2 SVGIG (reference sequence). This CDR3 has 15 amino acids. Trimming shortened V by 3 bases and J by 7 bases, and 16 bases separated the two germline ends. The CDR3 reads CAWSPKRDTNSPLHF. The CDR3 DNA reads TGTGCCTGGAGCCCTAAACGGGATACCAATTCACCCCTCCACTTT.

The rearrangement links TRBV7-2 to TRBJ2-3; 9 bases align to TRBD1. CDR1 is SGHTA, CDR2 FQGNSA, per germline. The CDR3 is 19 residues long. Losses at the gene ends were 0 bases for V and 6 bases for J; bases not matched to a gene: 16. The CDR3 spells CASSLAGTGWVDNGDTQYF. In nucleotides, the CDR3 is TGTGCCAGCAGCTTAGCCGGGACAGGGTGGGTCGACAACGGGGATACGCAGTATTTT.

This chain joins TRBV21-1 and TRBJ1-5; the D call in the table, TRBD1, was not verified against the DNA. TRBV21-1 is flagged as a pseudogene. The CDR3 consists of 16 residues. The CDR3 DNA sequence: TGTGCCAGCAGCGCCCAGGGGGGCCTTAGCAATCAGCCCCAGCATTTT. It encodes CASSAQGGLSNQPQHF.

The rearrangement uses TRBV28 and TRBJ2-7; D not resolved. The V and J ends lost 6 bases and 4 bases respectively, with 7 bases between them. Germline CDR1 is MDHEN and CDR2 is SYDVKM. This CDR3 region has 11 residues. The CDR3 region has the DNA TGTGCCAGCAGCAAGAGGTACGAGCAGTACTTC. Amino acids: CASSKRYEQYF.

The chain combines TRBV5-1 with TRBJ2-7; 9 bases are a match to TRBD1. Germline lookup yields CDR1 SGHRS and CDR2 YFSETQ. Trimming at V came to 4 bases and at J to 5 bases, leaving 4 bases not matched to a gene. The CDR3 length is 13 residues. CDR3 in amino acids: CASSVTGGHEQYF. Here the CDR3 DNA reads TGCGCCAGCAGCGTTACAGGGGGCCACGAGCAGTACTTC.

The chain employs TRBV29-1 and TRBJ2-1; 9 nucleotides match TRBD2. The CDR3 spans 14 residues. Germline V lookup: CDR1 SQVTM, CDR2 ANQGSEA. J lost 7 bases, V lost 3 bases, and 7 bases had no gene match. CDR3 residues: CSVDLGGLANEQFF. DNA of the CDR3: TGCAGCGTTGACCTAGGGGGACTAGCAAATGAGCAGTTCTTC.

The genes are TRBV7-9 and TRBJ1-1, with a tentative D call TRBD1 (5 bases). Germline V gene sequence: CDR1 SEHNR, CDR2 FQNEAQ (reference sequence). The ends were cut back, 2 bases at V and 4 bases at J, with 11 bases in the middle. This CDR3 has 14 amino acids. The CDR3: CASSLQGRGTEAFF. As DNA, the CDR3 is TGTGCCAGCAGCTTACAGGGCCGAGGCACTGAAGCTTTCTTT.

The gene calls are TRBV7-9 and TRBJ2-5; 8 bases line up with TRBD2. Germline V gene sequence: CDR1 SEHNR, CDR2 FQNEAQ (reference sequence). J gave up 5 bases and V 4 bases, and 12 bases lay outside the gene matches. The CDR3 has 16 amino acids. The CDR3, as DNA: TGTGCCAGCAGCTCTCCGACGGGGGGGGCGGTTGAGACCCAGTACTTC. Amino acid sequence: CASSSPTGGAVETQYF.

V is TRBV27 and J is TRBJ1-1; TRBD1 aligns across 7 bases. Germline V lookup: CDR1 MNHEY, CDR2 SMNVEV (reference sequence). The CDR3 contains 12 residues. Trimming removed 2 bases from V and 8 bases from J; junction bases left unmatched: 2. The CDR3, as DNA: TGTGCCAGCAGTTTACTACAGGGGGAAGCTTTCTTT. Residues: CASSLLQGEAFF.

The rearrangement links TRBV29-1 to TRBJ2-3; TRBD1 agrees at 8 bases. Germline CDR1 and CDR2: SQVTM and ANQGSEA. With 7 bases clipped from V and 0 bases from J, the junction kept 9 bases outside the gene matches. The CDR3 has 15 residues. CDR3 residues: CSAPRTGTSTDTQYF. CDR3 bases: TGCAGCGCCCCACGGACAGGGACGAGCACAGATACGCAGTATTTT.